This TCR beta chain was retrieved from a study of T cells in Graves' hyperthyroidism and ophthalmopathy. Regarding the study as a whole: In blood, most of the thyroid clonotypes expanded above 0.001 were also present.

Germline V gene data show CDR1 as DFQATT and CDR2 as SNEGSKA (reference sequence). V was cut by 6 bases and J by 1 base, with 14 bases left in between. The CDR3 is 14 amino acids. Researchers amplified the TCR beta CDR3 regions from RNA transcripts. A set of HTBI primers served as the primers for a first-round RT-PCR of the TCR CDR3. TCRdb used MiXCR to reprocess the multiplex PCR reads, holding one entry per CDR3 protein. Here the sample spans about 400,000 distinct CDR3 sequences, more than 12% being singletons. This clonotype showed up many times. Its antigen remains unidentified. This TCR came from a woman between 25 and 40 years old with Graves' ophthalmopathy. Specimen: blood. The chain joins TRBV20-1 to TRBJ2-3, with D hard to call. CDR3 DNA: TGCAGTGCCCTTATGTTTATAGGCACAGATACGCAGTATTTT. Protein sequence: CSALMFIGTDTQYF.